The 3 T cell receptor beta chains reported below all come from one sample, sequenced in a study of shared clonotypes between healthy human individuals. Sequenced by immunoSEQ multiplex PCR; TCRdb stores in-frame clones only, minus some. The repertoire consists of roughly 1 million clones, with around 76% occurring once and the leading ten covering 1.2% to 1.5%. Source material: memory CD4+ T cells sorted from blood. Subset specified: CD45RA-negative fraction. The source is a man aged 18-30 years in good health.

The V call is TRBV7-3, the J call TRBJ1-2; D is unclear. This CDR3 spans 13 amino acids. V dropped 5 bases and J dropped 6 bases, with 13 bases sitting between them. CDR1 and CDR2 (germline): SGHTA, FQGTGA. CDR3 bases: TGTGCCAGCAGCCCCCTCCCAGGCCATGGCTACACCTTC. Translated, it gives CASSPLPGHGYTF.

V and J are TRBV7-6 and TRBJ2-2, with 13 bases lining up with TRBD2. The germline CDR1 and CDR2 sequences are SGHVS and FNYEAQ. CDR3 length: 15 amino acids. The junction had 5 bases not matched to a gene; V was cut back by 8 bases and J by 5 bases. CDR3 region: CASGPGLAGTGELFF. In nucleotides, the CDR3 is TGTGCCAGCGGACCGGGACTAGCGGGAACCGGGGAGCTGTTTTTT.

The chain links TRBV2 to TRBJ2-3; 8 bases line up with TRBD1. The trim removed 7 bases at V and 5 bases at J, leaving 11 bases unmatched. The CDR3 length is 15 residues. Germline CDR1 reads SNHLY; CDR2 reads FYNNEI. The CDR3 spells CASIAQGRGLDTQYF. In DNA form, the CDR3 reads TGTGCCAGCATTGCCCAGGGCAGGGGGCTAGATACGCAGTATTTT. Combining the CDR3 with reference TRBV2 and TRBJ2-3 gives the whole variable domain EPEVTQTPSHQVTQMGQEVILRCVPISNHLYFYWYRQILGQKVEFLVSFYNNEISEKSEIFDDQFSVERPDGSNFTLKIRSTKLEDSAMYFCASIAQGRGLDTQYFGPGTRLTVL.